One sample yielded the 22 T cell receptor beta chains listed below, sequenced in a study of metastatic and nonmetastatic thyroid tumors. There were no patients who had received any treatment before thyroid surgery. TCRdb re-clonotyped the PCR reads through MiXCR. The profile shows tens of thousands of clones, approximately 20% of them singletons. Sequencing was carried out using adjacent normal tissue. These receptors all stem from a female donor with papillary thyroid cancer or a benign thyroid nodule (not recorded which). Some clones in this sample may be carry-over from other donors' samples.

This chain uses TRBV6-1 with TRBJ1-5; 7 bases map to TRBD1. The CDR3 has 15 amino acids. Germline V gene lookup returns CDR1 MNHNS and CDR2 SASEGT. Trimming removed 5 bases from V and 3 bases from J; junction bases left unmatched: 7. The CDR3 region is CASSPRQGNNQPQHF. The CDR3 DNA sequence: TGTGCCAGCAGTCCCCGACAGGGAAACAATCAGCCCCAGCATTTT.

The sample holds a few counts of this clone. This chain uses TRBV10-3 with TRBJ1-1; no firm D call. The CDR3 runs 15 residues. With 3 bases removed from V and 0 bases from J, the gap between germline ends came to 11 bases. Germline values: CDR1 ENHRY, CDR2 SYGVKD. The DNA of the CDR3 is TGTGCCATCAGTGATAAAGCTTCCATGAACACTGAAGCTTTCTTT. It is translated as CAISDKASMNTEAFF.

This clone is categorized as medium-sized. The V gene is TRBV20-1, the J gene TRBJ1-2; perhaps TRBD1 as D (5 bases). Germline V gene sequence: CDR1 DFQATT, CDR2 SNEGSKA (reference sequence). The V end was cut by 3 bases, the J end by 4 bases, with 18 bases between. This CDR3 comprises 15 residues. The CDR3 loop reads CSASLARVVGYGYTF. In DNA, the CDR3 is TGCAGTGCTAGCCTCGCCAGGGTAGTAGGCTATGGCTACACCTTC.

The chain joins TRBV9 to TRBJ2-7, with D uncertain. Per germline, CDR1 SGDLS and CDR2 YYNGEE. The CDR3 covers 14 residues. With 0 bases removed from V and 5 bases from J, the gap between germline ends came to 12 bases. The CDR3 DNA reads TGTGCCAGCAGCGTAGATCTCTCCTTTGACGAGCAGTACTTC. Translation: CASSVDLSFDEQYF. The variable domain in full, with the rest retrieved from reference TRBV9 and TRBJ2-7, is DSGVTQTPKHLITATGQRVTLRCSPRSGDLSVYWYQQSLDQGLQFLIQYYNGEERAKGNILERFSAQQFPDLHSELNLSSLELGDSALYFCASSVDLSFDEQYFGPGTRLTVT.

In this sample, this clone turned up a few times. This sequence may be a read error, since a much larger clone differs from it by one base. Other DNA sequences from this sample encode an identical CDR3 as well. The chain has TRBV5-6 and TRBJ2-7, with 7 bases aligning to TRBD2. The CDR3 has 13 residues. Germline V CDR1 and CDR2: SGHDT, YYEEEE. V shed 4 bases and J 6 bases; nucleotides not matched to a gene: 7. CDR3 in amino acids: CASSLAGGTEQYF. CDR3 bases: TGTGCCAGCAGCCTGGCCGGGGGGACCGAGCAGTACTTC. The full variable domain, its missing parts supplied by reference TRBV5-6 and TRBJ2-7, is DAGVTQSPTHLIKTRGQQVTLRCSPKSGHDTVSWYQQALGQGPQFIFQYYEEEERQRGNFPDRFSGHQFPNYSSELNVNALLLGDSALYLCASSLAGGTEQYFGPGTRLTVT.

CDR3 in amino acids: CASSLETNSGGYTF. The CDR3 region has the DNA TGTGCCAGCAGCTTAGAAACAAACTCTGGGGGCTACACCTTC. The gene calls are TRBV7-6 and TRBJ1-2; no firm D call. Germline lookup yields CDR1 SGHVS and CDR2 FNYEAQ. The CDR3 has 14 residues. V dropped 1 base and J dropped 8 bases, with 14 bases sitting between them.

This clone was seen a few times. The rearrangement links TRBV2 to TRBJ2-7; 12 bases line up with TRBD2. V was pared by 6 bases and J by 12 bases, with 12 bases of the junction left unmatched. CDR1 is SNHLY and CDR2 is FYNNEI in the germline V gene. This CDR3 is built from 14 residues. Written as DNA, the CDR3 is TGTGCCAGCAGCGGGGCTAGCGGGAGGGAAGTTCGGTACTTC. This encodes CASSGASGREVRYF.

This clone appeared many times. CDR3 DNA sequence: TGTGCCATCAGTGTAGAAGGGAACACTGAAGCTTTCTTT. Protein sequence: CAISVEGNTEAFF. J is TRBJ1-1 and V is TRBV10-3; no definite D call. Germline assignment: CDR1 ENHRY and CDR2 SYGVKD. CDR3 size: 13 residues. Trimming took 4 bases from V and 1 from J, leaving 7 bases between them.

The chain couples TRBV5-1 to TRBJ2-1; no clear D gene. The CDR3 is 13 residues long. V lost 2 bases and J 4 bases, leaving 7 bases between the germline ends. From germline, CDR1 is SGHRS and CDR2 YFSETQ. The CDR3 is CASSFRQYNEQFF. In DNA form, the CDR3 reads TGCGCCAGCAGCTTTAGGCAGTACAATGAGCAGTTCTTC.

In its sample, this clone was seen many times. The rearrangement uses TRBV2 and TRBJ2-5; TRBD2 agrees at 8 bases. CDR1 and CDR2 (germline): SNHLY, FYNNEI. CDR3 length: 13 amino acids. With 9 bases clipped from V and 5 bases from J, the junction kept 8 bases outside the gene matches. CDR3 sequence reads: CASGSSGSETQYF. Written as DNA, the CDR3 is TGTGCCAGTGGGTCGAGCGGGAGTGAGACCCAGTACTTC. The whole variable domain, remainder taken from reference TRBV2 and TRBJ2-5, is EPEVTQTPSHQVTQMGQEVILRCVPISNHLYFYWYRQILGQKVEFLVSFYNNEISEKSEIFDDQFSVERPDGSNFTLKIRSTKLEDSAMYFCASGSSGSETQYFGPGTRLLVL.

The CDR3 loop is CASSPTPELNTGELFF. The DNA for the CDR3 is TGTGCCAGCTCACCCACGCCAGAACTGAACACCGGGGAGCTGTTTTTT. The chain is built from TRBV18 and TRBJ2-2; D not certain. The germline CDR1 and CDR2 sequences are KGHSH and LQKENI. This CDR3 has 16 amino acids. V was shortened by 3 bases and J by 1 base, with 12 bases between the two germline ends.

This clone has only a few counts. J is TRBJ1-1 and V is TRBV6-1, with a weak D call TRBD1 (6 bases). Trimming pared 10 bases from V and 0 bases from J, leaving 18 bases between. The germline CDR1 and CDR2 sequences are MNHNS and SASEGT. The CDR3 runs to 15 residues. CDR3: CATRDRDTMNTEAFF. The CDR3 region has the DNA TGTGCCACCAGAGACCGGGACACGATGAACACTGAAGCTTTCTTT.

On this clone itself: A junction boundary mismatches the germline segment, possibly from a read error. The chain has TRBV5-1 and TRBJ2-5, with a weak D call TRBD2 (6 bases). The CDR3 length is 14 residues. Germline V gene data show CDR1 as SGHRS and CDR2 as YFSETQ. The CDR3 nucleotides read TGCGTCAGCAGCCTGGGGGGATCCCAAGAGACCCAGTACTTC. It specifies CVSSLGGSQETQYF.

This clone was seen a few times. V is TRBV6-5 and J is TRBJ2-7; TRBD1 agrees at 8 bases. The CDR3 runs to 15 residues. CDR1 and CDR2 from the germline V gene are MNHEY and SVGAGI. V lost 2 bases, J lost 0 bases, and 3 bases stayed unmatched. CDR3 region: CASSYGTGGSYEQYF. The CDR3 DNA is TGTGCCAGCAGTTACGGAACAGGGGGCTCCTACGAGCAGTACTTC.

The chain carries TRBV15 and TRBJ1-1; possible D gene TRBD1, 5 bases. V was clipped by 0 bases and J by 2 bases, with 10 bases between them. This CDR3 has 15 amino acids. The germline V gene encodes CDR1 LNHNV and CDR2 YYDKDF (reference sequence). The CDR3: CATSREWTLNTEAFF. Here the CDR3 DNA reads TGTGCCACCAGCAGAGAGTGGACACTTAACACTGAAGCTTTCTTT. The complete variable domain, with remaining parts taken from reference TRBV15 and TRBJ1-1, reads DAMVIQNPRYQVTQFGKPVTLSCSQTLNHNVMYWYQQKSSQAPKLLFHYYDKDFNNEADTPDNFQSRRPNTSFCFLDIRSPGLGDTAMYLCATSREWTLNTEAFFGQGTRLTVV.

In the case of this clone: One junction end disagrees with the germline gene, perhaps due to a read error. The genes are TRBV6-2 or TRBV6-3 and TRBJ2-3, with D perhaps TRBD2 (5 bases). CDR1 MNHEY and CDR2 SVGEGT come from the germline V gene. The CDR3 runs to 16 residues. CDR3 nucleotide sequence: TGTGCCAGCAGACCCCCAGTGGGAGAGGTTACAGATACTCAGTATTTT. This sequence encodes CASRPPVGEVTDTQYF.

This clone was recorded at least ten times. The gene calls are TRBV14 and TRBJ1-4; D remains unclear. Germline values: CDR1 SGHDN, CDR2 FVKESK. Trimming stripped 2 bases from V and 3 bases from J, with 10 bases between. This CDR3 spans 15 amino acids. The CDR3 is CASSQRRAANEKLFF. CDR3 bases: TGTGCCAGCAGCCAACGCCGCGCCGCTAATGAAAAACTGTTTTTT.

This clone was seen only a few times. V is TRBV5-5 and J is TRBJ1-2, with D uncertain. Germline values: CDR1 SGHKS, CDR2 YYEKEE (reference sequence). V was clipped by 4 bases and J by 7 bases, with 23 bases between them. CDR3 length: 16 residues. This CDR3 is CASSKEPGPFLGGYTF. The CDR3 nucleotides read TGTGCCAGCAGCAAAGAGCCGGGTCCCTTCTTGGGTGGCTACACCTTC.

The sample holds many counts of this clone. The J gene is TRBJ2-3, the V gene TRBV4-2; D ambiguous. Germline V gene data show CDR1 as LGHNA and CDR2 as YNFKEQ. This CDR3 region has 15 residues. The V gene lost 4 bases and the J gene lost 3 bases, with 14 bases spanning the gap. As DNA, the CDR3 is TGTGCCAGCAGCCCTTCTCAGGCGAAAACAGATACGCAGTATTTT. It is translated as CASSPSQAKTDTQYF.

This clone was picked up many times. This chain joins TRBV7-9 and TRBJ1-2; TRBD1 agrees at 9 bases. With V trimmed by 3 bases and J by 3 bases, 5 bases remained unmatched. The germline CDR1 and CDR2 sequences are SEHNR and FQNEAQ (reference sequence). CDR3 length equals 15 residues. CDR3 sequence (DNA): TGTGCCAGCAGCTTGACCGACAGGGGGGACTATGGCTACACCTTC. Translating it yields CASSLTDRGDYGYTF. Based on the CDR3 plus reference TRBV7-9 and TRBJ1-2, the full variable domain is DTGVSQNPRHKITKRGQNVTFRCDPISEHNRLYWYRQTLGQGPEFLTYFQNEAQLEKSRLLSDRFSAERPKGSFSTLEIQRTEQGDSAMYLCASSLTDRGDYGYTFGSGTRLTVV.

The chain recombines TRBV20-1 with TRBJ1-2; D possibly corresponds to TRBD1 (5 bases). This CDR3 has 16 residues. Trimming shortened V by 0 bases and J by 5 bases, and 19 bases separated the two germline ends. Per germline, CDR1 DFQATT and CDR2 SNEGSKA (reference sequence). The CDR3 here is CSARDFKGQEYYGYTF. The CDR3 DNA is TGCAGTGCTAGAGATTTCAAGGGGCAAGAATATTATGGCTACACCTTC.

Note on this clone: One end of the junction varies from germline; a read error may be responsible. This chain uses TRBV7-3 with TRBJ1-6; no clear D gene. Germline assignment: CDR1 SGHTA and CDR2 FQGTGA. The CDR3 length is 10 residues. CDR3 in amino acids: CASSPGLAGF. The CDR3 region has the DNA TGTGCCAGCAGCCCTGGACTAGCGGGATTT.